The 21 T cell receptor beta chains below all came from one sample that was sequenced in a study of OX40 agonist ivuxolimab in advanced cancers. Measured with immunoSEQ multiplex PCR; TCRdb has only the in-frame clones, and not every one. The sample has 35,000 to 45,000 clones, around three quarters seen once; the top ten hold over 20%. Sample: CD4+ or CD8+ T cells sorted from blood, taken in a trial of the OX40 agonist ivuxolimab. These TCRs come from an adult with an advanced solid tumor such as melanoma, head and neck, liver or kidney cancer.

The chain couples TRBV7-9 to TRBJ2-3; 10 bases align to TRBD2. Germline assignment: CDR1 SEHNR and CDR2 FQNEAQ (reference sequence). The CDR3 is 18 residues long. With 3 bases clipped from V and 0 bases from J, the junction kept 9 bases outside the gene matches. In DNA form, the CDR3 reads TGTGCCAGCAGCTTTACTAGCGGGGTCTACACTAGCACAGATACGCAGTATTTT. This codes for CASSFTSGVYTSTDTQYF.

The rearrangement links TRBV18 to TRBJ1-1; maybe TRBD1 (6 bases). V lost 6 bases, J lost 1 base, and 9 bases lay in between. This CDR3 spans 13 amino acids. The V gene's germline CDR1 is KGHSH and CDR2 LQKENI. In DNA, the CDR3 is TGTGCCAGCTCCGGACAGCAGAACACTGAAGCTTTCTTT. Translation gives CASSGQQNTEAFF.

The rearrangement joins TRBV2 to TRBJ2-2, with no clear D. Germline CDR1 and CDR2: SNHLY and FYNNEI. Trimming removed 5 bases at V and 3 bases at J, with 10 bases between. This CDR3 has 14 amino acids. The CDR3 DNA sequence: TGTGCCAGCAGTAAGCAGGCCTACACCGGGGAGCTGTTTTTT. It codes for CASSKQAYTGELFF.

The chain couples TRBV2 to TRBJ2-4; maybe TRBD1 (5 bases). CDR3 length: 12 residues. Germline CDR1 is SNHLY and CDR2 is FYNNEI. Trimming stripped 2 bases from V and 6 bases from J, with 5 bases between. The CDR3 nucleotides read TGTGCCAGCAGTGAAAGGGGAAACATTCAGTACTTC. Translating it yields CASSERGNIQYF. Drawing the rest from reference TRBV2 and TRBJ2-4, the complete variable domain is EPEVTQTPSHQVTQMGQEVILRCVPISNHLYFYWYRQILGQKVEFLVSFYNNEISEKSEIFDDQFSVERPDGSNFTLKIRSTKLEDSAMYFCASSERGNIQYFGAGTRLSVL.

The V gene is TRBV7-9, the J gene TRBJ2-1; D may be TRBD1 or TRBD2 (6 bases each). CDR1 SEHNR and CDR2 FQNEAQ come from the germline V gene (reference sequence). This CDR3 is 14 amino acids long. The germline V and J ends were trimmed by 5 bases and 7 bases, with 15 bases remaining between them. In nucleotides, the CDR3 is TGTGCCAGCAGCGCGAGGGGGGTGAGGAATGAGCAGTTCTTC. Translated, it gives CASSARGVRNEQFF.

This chain joins TRBV7-7 and TRBJ2-3; D is unresolved. Per the germline V gene, CDR1 is SSHAT and CDR2 is FNYEAQ (reference sequence). There are 13 residues in the CDR3. The V end was cut by 2 bases, the J end by 5 bases, with 8 bases between. The CDR3, as DNA: TGTGCCAGCAGCTTATTAATGCAAGATACGCAGTATTTT. Amino acid sequence: CASSLLMQDTQYF.

The rearrangement links TRBV6-6 to TRBJ1-6; D gene ambiguous. This CDR3 has 13 amino acids. V lost 7 bases to trimming and J lost 5 bases, with 9 bases between them. Germline loops: CDR1 MNHNY, CDR2 SVGAGI (reference sequence). CDR3 amino acids: CASILQDNSPLHF. The CDR3 DNA follows: TGTGCCAGCATCCTCCAAGATAATTCACCCCTCCACTTT.

The chain recombines TRBV5-1 with TRBJ2-1; 9 positions match TRBD1. Trimming took 4 bases from V and 9 from J; bases not matched to a gene: 8. Germline lookup yields CDR1 SGHRS and CDR2 YFSETQ. This CDR3 comprises 14 residues. CDR3 sequence (DNA): TGCGCCAGCAGCAACCGGGACAGGGTCGGTGAGCAGTTCTTC. Encoded protein: CASSNRDRVGEQFF.

This sequence joins TRBV6-5 and TRBJ1-2; the D gene is possibly TRBD1 (6 bases). Germline V gene lookup returns CDR1 MNHEY and CDR2 SVGAGI. There are 14 residues in the CDR3. Trimming left V 0 bases short and J 6 bases short, with 11 bases between. The DNA for the CDR3 is TGTGCCAGCAGTTACTCGACAGGCGGGAATGGCTACACCTTC. Amino acid sequence: CASSYSTGGNGYTF.

V usage is TRBV4-1 and J usage is TRBJ2-7; 7 positions agree with TRBD2. The length of the CDR3 is 15 residues. Unmatched junction bases numbered 6, after V lost 1 base and J lost 3 bases. The germline gives CDR1 MGHRA, CDR2 YSYEKL. CDR3 sequence reads: CASSQGGGGYYEQYV. The CDR3 DNA reads TGCGCCAGCAGCCAAGGTGGGGGGGGGTACTACGAGCAGTACGTC.

This clone was counted a single time. The chain employs TRBV6-6 and TRBJ2-3; 12 bases match TRBD2. The CDR3 has 16 amino acids. Germline lookup yields CDR1 MNHNY and CDR2 SVGAGI (reference sequence). Trimming cost V 5 bases and J 4 bases; bases outside gene matches: 7. CDR3 loop: CASSRTGTSGPDTQYF. In nucleotides, the CDR3 is TGTGCCAGCAGTCGAACCGGGACTAGCGGGCCAGATACGCAGTATTTT.

This chain connects TRBV5-1 to TRBJ1-5; D is undetermined. Trimming removed 0 bases from V and 2 bases from J, with 6 bases in between. CDR3 length: 14 amino acids. Per germline, CDR1 SGHRS and CDR2 YFSETQ. Here the CDR3 DNA reads TGCGCCAGCAGCTTGGTAGGTGGCAATCAGCCCCAGCATTTT. Encoded protein: CASSLVGGNQPQHF.

The gene calls are TRBV11-2 and TRBJ2-1; unclear D gene. The CDR3 has 12 residues. V was clipped by 5 bases and J by 7 bases, with 9 bases between them. CDR1 and CDR2 from the germline V gene are SGHAT and FQNNGV. CDR3 region: CASSKSWNEQFF. CDR3 sequence (DNA): TGTGCCAGCAGCAAAAGTTGGAATGAGCAGTTCTTC. The variable domain in full, completed from reference TRBV11-2 and TRBJ2-1, reads EAGVAQSPRYKIIEKRQSVAFWCNPISGHATLYWYQQILGQGPKLLIQFQNNGVVDDSQLPKDRFSAERLKGVDSTLKIQPAKLEDSAVYLCASSKSWNEQFFGPGTRLTVL.

J is TRBJ2-2 and V is TRBV2; D unclear. The V end lost 2 bases, the J end lost 4 bases, and 8 bases lay between the germline ends. CDR1 is SNHLY and CDR2 is FYNNEI in the germline V gene. This CDR3 has 14 amino acids. CDR3 coding DNA: TGTGCCAGCAGTGAATCGGTGGCCACCGGGGAGCTGTTTTTT. Protein product: CASSESVATGELFF.

This rearrangement joins TRBV2 to TRBJ2-5, with D unclear. The last part of the DNA fits TRBJ2-7 better; the J call may be wrong. Germline V lookup: CDR1 SNHLY, CDR2 FYNNEI. This CDR3 spans 12 amino acids. For the CDR3, the DNA is TGTGCCAGCAGTGTACTGGCCTACGAGCAGTACTTC. Protein: CASSVLAYEQYF.

The chain links TRBV29-1 to TRBJ2-7; 8 nucleotides agree with TRBD2. The junction had 5 bases not matched to a gene; V was cut back by 8 bases and J by 5 bases. Germline CDR1 reads SQVTM; CDR2 reads ANQGSEA. The CDR3 has 11 residues. CDR3 protein: CSLRGGNEQYF. The CDR3 bases are TGCAGCCTCCGGGGGGGGAACGAGCAGTACTTC.

This sequence joins TRBV2 and TRBJ1-4; 9 positions agree with TRBD1. With 7 bases clipped from V and 7 bases from J, the junction kept 7 bases outside the gene matches. CDR1 is SNHLY and CDR2 is FYNNEI in the germline V gene. CDR3 length: 14 amino acids. The CDR3 protein is CASTGQGRIEKLFF. The DNA of the CDR3 is TGTGCCAGCACCGGACAGGGGAGGATTGAAAAACTGTTTTTT.

This clone has only a few counts. J is TRBJ2-2 and V is TRBV5-1; D is perhaps TRBD2 (6 bases). This CDR3 spans 14 amino acids. Germline values: CDR1 SGHRS, CDR2 YFSETQ. Trimming stripped 5 bases from V and 0 bases from J, with 8 bases between. CDR3 sequence (DNA): TGCGCCAGCAGTGGGGGGACGAACACCGGGGAGCTGTTTTTT. Amino acid sequence: CASSGGTNTGELFF.

About this clone: The sample contains more than one DNA sequence encoding this CDR3. This rearrangement joins TRBV7-2 to TRBJ2-7, with no clear D. V lost 3 bases and J lost 2, with 5 bases in between. The CDR3 length is 12 residues. Germline V CDR1 and CDR2: SGHTA, FQGNSA. The CDR3 reads CASSLVTYEQYF. The CDR3 DNA reads as TGTGCCAGCAGCTTGGTAACCTACGAGCAGTACTTC.

The rearrangement links TRBV11-2 to TRBJ1-5; a possible D gene is TRBD1 (6 bases). Trimming took 5 bases from V and 4 from J, leaving 18 bases between them. Germline values: CDR1 SGHAT, CDR2 FQNNGV. The CDR3 is made up of 16 amino acids. The CDR3 coding sequence is TGTGCCAGCAGCGAACAGACAGGTTTTAAAAATCAGCCCCAGCATTTT. Its protein is CASSEQTGFKNQPQHF.

The chain combines TRBV6-1 with TRBJ1-4; perhaps TRBD1 as D (5 bases). This CDR3 spans 12 amino acids. The V gene's germline CDR1 is MNHNS and CDR2 SASEGT. V gave up 8 bases and J gave up 13 bases, with 17 bases separating them. DNA of the CDR3: TGTGCCAGCCAGACCCCGGGACGGGGACTGTTTTTT. Translating gives CASQTPGRGLFF.